This T cell receptor beta chain was documented in a study of T cell responses to AZD1222 COVID-19 vaccine. Data came from immunoSEQ multiplex PCR; TCRdb stores just in-frame clones and leaves some out. Among around 190,000 clones listed, 80% to 90% were seen once. Sequenced here: peripheral blood, sampled on day 0 of AZD1222 vaccination. The sequence came from an adult in good health.

CDR3 in DNA: TGCGCCAGCAGTCACCAGACAGGGACCTCTGGAAACACCATATATTTT. It is translated as CASSHQTGTSGNTIYF. The V call is TRBV10-2, the J call TRBJ1-3, with TRBD1 matching 7 bases. Trimming at V came to 5 bases and at J to 0 bases, leaving 7 bases not matched to a gene. The V gene's germline CDR1 is WSHSY and CDR2 SAAADI. The CDR3 has 16 amino acids.